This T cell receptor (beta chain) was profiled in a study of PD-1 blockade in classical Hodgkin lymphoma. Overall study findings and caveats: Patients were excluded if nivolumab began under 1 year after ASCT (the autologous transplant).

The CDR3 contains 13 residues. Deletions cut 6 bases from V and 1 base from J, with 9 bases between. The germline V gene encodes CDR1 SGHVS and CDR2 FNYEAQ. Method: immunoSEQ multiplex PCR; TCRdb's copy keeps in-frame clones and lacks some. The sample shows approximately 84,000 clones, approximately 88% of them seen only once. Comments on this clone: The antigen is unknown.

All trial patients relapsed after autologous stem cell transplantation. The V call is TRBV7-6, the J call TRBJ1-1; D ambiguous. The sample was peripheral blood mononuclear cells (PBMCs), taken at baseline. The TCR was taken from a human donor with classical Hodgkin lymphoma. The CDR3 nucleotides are TGTGCCAGCAGTTCCGACCAGAACACTGAAGCTTTCTTT. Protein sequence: CASSSDQNTEAFF.